This T cell receptor beta chain was sequenced during a study of cytomegalovirus exposure and HLA in healthy donors listed by TCRdb under 2017. Describing the broader study: An earlier analysis of roughly 630 of the donors reported 276 Gb of sequence data and roughly 110 million unique TCR beta sequences from about 200 million T cells. Every discovery cohort repertoire had been produced on one sequencing platform. Of the approximately 400 genotyped donors, around 81% fell in the genetic ancestry cluster associated with self-reported Caucasian donors. In an earlier analysis of around 540 of the donors, high-throughput TCR beta sequencing was used to judge whether each TCR beta V gene segment behaved as functional or pseudogenic. In a later genetic analysis, genome-wide SNP genotypes for about three fifths of the roughly 670 donors were used, and that subset was treated as a discovery cohort. Along with the roughly 700-subject first cohort, a separate validation cohort of around 120 different subjects was used. High-throughput TCR immunosequencing, statistical association of individual TCRs with disease status, and machine learning were combined to predict cytomegalovirus infection status. Both class I and class II loci were covered by HLA typing, at four-digit resolution. Typing coverage differed by locus: A, B, C, DRB1 and DQB1 were typed in about 620-630 donors, DQA1 in about 500, DPA1 in some 570, and DPB1 in 450 to 490. Donor age, sex, ethnicity and CMV serostatus were compiled together with the repertoire data. A few DR-DQ haplotypes were treated as single units for association and clustering because of strong linkage in the cohort. The study was designed to test whether signatures of past pathogen exposure could be identified by cataloging public T cell receptors. To study patterns of TCR occurrence, a later analysis re-analyzed previously published TCR beta repertoires from around 660 donors and added high-resolution HLA genotyping. The T cell repertoires of 700 or so subjects were profiled by immunosequencing and related to cytomegalovirus serostatus. About 320 gigabases of sequencing data and 78 million or so unique TCR sequences were included in an early release covering several hundred HLA-typed donors. On average, roughly 250,000 unique TCR beta nucleotide sequences were sequenced per donor among more than 350 genotyped donors of the cohort, with roughly 18% of those sequences being non-productive. Rather than drawing on any new phenotypic data, the later analysis identified candidate immune exposures from TCR beta sequences and the way those sequences occurred across donors.

In total, 666 healthy bone marrow donors made up the cohort. At the time of sampling, every cohort member was nominally healthy, though immune exposures that went unrecorded were likely present. The donor tested CMV seropositive and was one of the 289 seropositive cohort members. Each donor provided a peripheral blood sample, and peripheral blood mononuclear cells were used for TCR beta sequencing. The Qiagen DNeasy Blood Extraction Kit was used to extract genomic DNA from the blood cell samples. A word on this clone: It has no known antigen specificity. Per-nucleotide qualities are absent, and no much larger clonotype sits a single base away.

Via the germline V gene (reference sequence), CDR1 is SEHNR and CDR2 FQNEAQ. Trimmed from V: 3 bases; trimmed from J: 6 bases; junction bases lacking a gene match: 4. From the cysteine up to the phenylalanine, the CDR3 has a length of 15 residues. This entry keeps only the CDR3 DNA: 45 bases, framed from base 1. Receptor amplification or capture employed the immunoSEQ multiplex PCR assay. For the multiplex PCR, a mixture combining 60 forward primers for TCR Vbeta segments and 13 reverse primers for TCR Jbeta segments was used. The CDR3 region of rearranged TCR beta genes was amplified from genomic DNA with a multiplex PCR assay. The amplified TCR beta libraries were sequenced on the Illumina HiSeq System as 87-base-pair reads. As for how the authors treated the data: A later analysis counted about 80 million unique TCR beta chains across the approximately 700 repertoires, and some 11 million of these chains were shared by at least two donors. To remove PCR and sequencing errors, raw reads were error-corrected and collapsed into unique sequences using a nearest-neighbor algorithm that merged closely related sequences. To assign V, D and J gene segments, CDR3 sequences were aligned to IMGT reference sequences. For a sequence to be retained, a match of at least six nucleotides was required to both a V gene segment and a J gene segment. Rearrangements were called productive when the CDR3 lacked stop codons and stayed in frame with V and J; all others were non-productive. CDR3 was defined according to IMGT convention as the region running from the second conserved V-encoded cysteine to the conserved J-encoded phenylalanine. The earlier analysis of 500 to 650 of the donors excluded any sequence lacking an unambiguous match to a single V gene segment. In an earlier analysis of approximately 560 of the donors, a V segment was called functional when productive rearrangements were above 56.7%, and segregating when the standard deviation between donors exceeded 5%. To diagnose cytomegalovirus status from the catalog of TCR beta chain sequences, a statistical classification framework was built. A later analysis assigned V and J genes by comparing TCR nucleotide sequences with IMGT/GENE-DB human TR gene sequences. A later analysis assigned CDR3 sequences and most-parsimonious VDJ recombination scenarios with the TCRdist pipeline. In a later analysis, each TCR beta chain was defined by its CDR3 amino acid sequence together with its V-gene family, and reads lacking a unique V-gene family were excluded. A later analysis removed 500 to 650 highly shared, low-generation-probability nucleotide sequences to deal with suspected cross-contamination and a sequencing artifact. In a later analysis, a clonal expansion index for each public chain was calculated from normalized within-repertoire ranks of inferred template counts. Generation probabilities in a later analysis came from a VDJ recombination model fitted to out-of-frame rearrangements, and those results were checked against IGoR. In a later analysis, TCR-TCR, TCR-HLA and TCR-CMV co-occurrence was scored with hypergeometric tests, and a repertoire-size bias correction was applied to TCR pairs. In a later analysis, false discovery rates were estimated by permuting HLA or CMV assignments 20 times. In a later analysis, co-occurring TCRs were grouped using DBSCAN, and TCRdist sequence similarity was added for clustering within HLA-allele-positive subsets. Repertoires with fewer than 30,000 or more than 120,000 public chains were left out of co-occurrence clustering, as were about 5 repertoires with anomalous nucleotide sharing. TCRdb provides this immuneACCESS table in a form limited to in-frame rearrangements. Some clones are lacking; in checked studies, under half of them reflect an unresolved V gene, and why the rest are absent is not known. V, J and clone size were drawn from that table, and D and trimming were deduced from the DNA. This sample gives fewer than 85,000 clones in total; around 84% of them show up just once. The ten biggest clones cover about 20% of the sample.

The paper's findings and limits, for the study overall: Several of the top co-occurrence clusters appeared to be linked to parvovirus B19, influenza, CMV and Epstein-Barr virus, according to a later analysis. Roughly 15 rarely observed V segments, including chromosome 9 orphons, were excluded from the earlier analysis of about 600 of the donors because counts were too low. The classifier was reported to diagnose cytomegalovirus status with high specificity and sensitivity in both the original cohort and the validation cohort. Most TCR sequences were observed very rarely across donors, whereas some public TCRs were present in many individuals. Specific HLA alleles were associated with 15,000 to 20,000 TCR beta sequences at a false discovery rate of 0.05 in a later analysis. In a later analysis, HLA-associated TCR beta chains were found to be more clonally expanded and to have lower generation probabilities than equally common non-associated chains. Because the 87-base-pair reads could not distinguish some IMGT-functional V segments, including TRBV6-2 and TRBV6-3, those segments were excluded. An association between a missense DCLRE1C variant and V-gene and J-gene trimming of TCR beta chains was found in a later genetic analysis and replicated in an independent cohort. In the study, about 150 TCR beta chains were listed as associated with cytomegalovirus. The presence/absence analyses assumed that sequencing depth was roughly uniform across donors, and that assumption may not be true. In this cohort, only TCR beta chains were sequenced, and detectable features were limited by the absence of alpha or paired-chain data. Because some donors lacked HLA typing at each locus, the association tests relied only on the typed subset. In a later analysis, TCR association rates were found to vary across HLA loci, with the most associated TCRs seen for DRB1 alleles and the fewest for HLA-C alleles. According to the authors, the approach could potentially be generalized to other disease states and immunological phenotypes. Immune exposure information for the cohort was limited to CMV serostatus. Three of the identified cytomegalovirus-associated TCR beta chains were confirmed in vitro to be specific for cytomegalovirus antigens. Correlated functional status among segregating V segments might reflect linkage disequilibrium, but an unknown experimental factor could not be ruled out. According to a later genetic analysis, donors in an Asian-associated ancestry cluster had fewer N-insertions in productive TCRs than the approximately 650-donor mean. A cluster of highly shared sequence variants was judged likely to be a technical artifact of the sequencing pipeline. When HLA alleles, especially DR and DQ, strongly co-occurred, attributing TCR associations to individual alleles was difficult. In a later analysis, most CMV-associated TCR beta chains were found to appear HLA-restricted, with HLA associations seemingly driven largely by CMV exposure. A further reported finding was that TCR beta sequences accurately predicted the HLA-A and HLA-B alleles for most subjects in the first cohort. In an earlier analysis of a few hundred of the donors, most TCR beta V segments were observed in productive rearrangements about 87% or about 30% of the time, broadly matching IMGT annotations.

The V gene is TRBV7-9 and the J gene is TRBJ1-5; 11 central bases correspond to TRBD1. The TCR originated in a man in his 70s in good health and CMV-seropositive. Input material: PBMCs. The CDR3 here reads CASSFGQGAGQPQHF. The nucleotides read TGTGCCAGCAGCTTCGGACAGGGGGCAGGTCAGCCCCAGCATTTT.